This entry lists 28 T cell receptor beta chains sequenced from one sample in a study of blood T cell repertoires in COVID-19. The assay was immunoSEQ multiplex PCR, and TCRdb's table has in-frame clones only and misses some. The profile shows approximately 210,000 clones, roughly 88% of them singletons. Material: peripheral blood. Receptor source: a man aged 30-40 years who had recovered from COVID-19.

The J gene is TRBJ2-5, the V gene TRBV6-2 or TRBV6-3, with D perhaps matching TRBD2 (5 bases). CDR1 is MNHEY, CDR2 SVGEGT, per germline. CDR3 length: 12 residues. V lost 8 bases, J lost 4 bases, and 11 bases lay in between. The CDR3 is CASRQAGETQYF. The CDR3, as DNA: TGTGCCAGCCGCCAGGCGGGAGAGACCCAGTACTTC.

The chain links TRBV5-4 to TRBJ2-7, with TRBD1 matching 12 bases. Per the germline V gene, CDR1 is SGHNT and CDR2 is YYREEE (reference sequence). V lost 0 bases and J lost 5; bases outside the gene matches: 3. The CDR3 is made up of 15 amino acids. The CDR3 region is CASSLVGQGADEQYF. Here the CDR3 DNA reads TGTGCCAGCAGCTTGGTGGGACAGGGGGCGGACGAGCAGTACTTC.

The CDR3 sequence: CASRGDSYTGELFF. The CDR3 bases are TGTGCCAGCAGAGGGGACAGCTACACCGGGGAGCTGTTTTTT. V gene TRBV28 combines with J gene TRBJ2-2, with 7 bases fitting TRBD1. The CDR3 spans 14 residues. Germline values: CDR1 MDHEN, CDR2 SYDVKM. The junction had 4 bases not matched to a gene; V was cut back by 6 bases and J by 3 bases.

The rearrangement links TRBV10-3 to TRBJ1-2; the match to TRBD1 covers 8 bases. The V gene end was trimmed by 1 base and the J gene end by 2 bases; junction bases not matched to a gene: 9. Germline V gene data show CDR1 as ENHRY and CDR2 as SYGVKD. The CDR3 spans 17 residues. The CDR3 DNA sequence: TGTGCCATCAGTGAGTTCCGAGGACAGGGTTTAAACTATGGCTACACCTTC. Translation gives CAISEFRGQGLNYGYTF.

This clone turned up a few times. The V and J genes are TRBV4-2 and TRBJ2-3, with unresolved D. The CDR3 contains 15 residues. Trimming removed 1 base at V and 3 bases at J, with 11 bases between. Germline-derived CDR1 and CDR2 are LGHNA and YNFKEQ. The CDR3 loop reads CASSQVPPGTDTQYF. In DNA form, the CDR3 reads TGTGCCAGCAGCCAAGTCCCTCCCGGGACAGATACGCAGTATTTT.

This sequence joins TRBV7-8 and TRBJ2-5; D may be TRBD2 (5 bases). In germline, CDR1 is SGHVS, CDR2 FQNEAQ. V lost 7 bases and J 9 bases, leaving 15 bases between the germline ends. The length of the CDR3 is 12 residues. The CDR3 reads CASNLPRAAQYF. DNA of the CDR3: TGTGCCAGCAACCTACCGAGGGCGGCCCAGTACTTC.

The CDR3, as DNA: TGTGCCAGCAGCCAACAGCACCGGGGTCCCGAGCATTTT. Its protein product is CASSQQHRGPEHF. The chain carries TRBV14 and TRBJ1-5; no reliable D call. Trimming took off 2 bases at V and 14 bases at J, with 16 bases between the two ends. Germline values: CDR1 SGHDN, CDR2 FVKESK. The CDR3 is made up of 13 amino acids.

This rearrangement joins TRBV14 to TRBJ1-1; 8 bases map to TRBD1. The CDR3 sequence is 19 residues long. Trimming at V came to 1 base and at J to 0 bases, leaving 13 bases not matched to a gene. Per germline, CDR1 SGHDN and CDR2 FVKESK. The DNA of the CDR3 is TGTGCCAGCAGCCAAGCCAGAAACAGGGGGACCTTCATGAACACTGAAGCTTTCTTT. Its translation is CASSQARNRGTFMNTEAFF.

The chain joins TRBV5-1 to TRBJ1-1; 7 bases map to TRBD1. Germline V gene sequence: CDR1 SGHRS, CDR2 YFSETQ. J gave up 1 base and V 3 bases, and 6 bases lay outside the gene matches. The CDR3 is made up of 15 amino acids. CDR3 residues: CASSWTGQTNTEAFF. CDR3 in DNA: TGCGCCAGCAGCTGGACGGGACAGACGAACACTGAAGCTTTCTTT.

This clone was seen only once. The chain links TRBV7-7 to TRBJ2-1, with 10 bases fitting TRBD2. The CDR3 has 15 amino acids. Germline V gives CDR1 SSHAT, CDR2 FNYEAQ (reference sequence). V lost 0 bases and J lost 5; bases outside the gene matches: 1. CDR3 sequence (DNA): TGTGCCAGCAGCTTAGCTAGCGGGGGGCACAATGAGCAGTTCTTC. Translation: CASSLASGGHNEQFF.

The rearrangement joins TRBV5-1 to TRBJ1-4, with 11 bases lining up with TRBD1. The CDR3 spans 17 residues. Germline V gene data show CDR1 as SGHRS and CDR2 as YFSETQ. The V segment lost 2 bases and the J segment 4 bases; nucleotides outside the gene matches: 7. The chain's CDR3 is CASSLRDRGNVNEKLFF. CDR3 sequence (DNA): TGCGCCAGCAGCTTACGGGACAGGGGGAACGTTAATGAAAAACTGTTTTTT.

V and J are TRBV3-1 (or the pseudogene TRBV3-2) and TRBJ1-2; TRBD1 agrees at 9 bases. Germline-derived CDR1 and CDR2 are LGHDT and YNNKEL (reference sequence). The V and J ends lost 7 bases and 4 bases, in that order; junction bases with no gene match: 16. This CDR3 comprises 17 residues. CDR3 region: CASTSVRNRGRGYGYTF. The CDR3 nucleotides read TGTGCCAGCACGTCGGTCCGAAACAGGGGGCGCGGCTATGGCTACACCTTC.

The chain combines TRBV4-2 with TRBJ1-5; D is unresolved. The CDR3 consists of 16 residues. Germline-derived CDR1 and CDR2 are LGHNA and YNFKEQ. The V and J ends lost 0 bases and 0 bases respectively, with 9 bases between them. The CDR3 loop reads CASSQDPRNSNQPQHF. CDR3 nucleotide sequence: TGTGCCAGCAGCCAAGATCCCAGAAATAGCAATCAGCCCCAGCATTTT.

This rearrangement joins TRBV18 to TRBJ1-1, with 7 positions matching TRBD1. This CDR3 region has 13 residues. CDR1 is KGHSH and CDR2 is LQKENI in the germline V gene. After removal of 5 bases from V and 3 bases from J, the junction contained 3 bases not matched to a gene. The CDR3 loop reads CASSITGDTEAFF. The CDR3, as DNA: TGTGCCAGCTCAATTACAGGGGACACTGAAGCTTTCTTT.

The chain employs TRBV4-1 and TRBJ1-5; D uncertain. Germline V gene sequence: CDR1 MGHRA, CDR2 YSYEKL. With 1 base removed from V and 0 bases from J, the gap between germline ends came to 10 bases. The CDR3 loop spans 16 amino acids. CDR3 in amino acids: CASSQVWAPSNQPQHF. CDR3 nucleotide sequence: TGCGCCAGCAGCCAAGTTTGGGCCCCTAGCAATCAGCCCCAGCATTTT.

V and J are TRBV29-1 and TRBJ1-1; D is perhaps TRBD1 (6 bases). Germline CDR1 and CDR2: SQVTM and ANQGSEA. This CDR3 is built from 13 residues. V was shortened by 8 bases and J by 3 bases, with 16 bases between the two germline ends. The CDR3 loop reads CSSRGGADTEAFF. CDR3 nucleotide sequence: TGCAGCTCCCGTGGGGGCGCGGACACTGAAGCTTTCTTT.

The V call is TRBV7-8, the J call TRBJ1-2; perhaps TRBD1 as D (5 bases). V dropped 0 bases and J dropped 6 bases, with 17 bases sitting between them. Germline CDR1 is SGHVS and CDR2 is FQNEAQ. The CDR3 extends over 16 amino acids. The CDR3 sequence: CASSLAYQGGENGYTF. For the CDR3, the DNA is TGTGCCAGCAGCTTAGCGTACCAGGGAGGAGAGAATGGCTACACCTTC.

This rearrangement joins TRBV19 to TRBJ1-1; D may be TRBD1 (5 bases). Germline values: CDR1 LNHDA, CDR2 SQIVND (reference sequence). V was cut by 6 bases and J by 0 bases, with 11 bases left in between. This CDR3 has 14 residues. Here the CDR3 DNA reads TGTGCCAGTAGAGAGACAGTCATGAACACTGAAGCTTTCTTT. Its protein product is CASRETVMNTEAFF.

The gene calls are TRBV29-1 and TRBJ2-7; 7 bases fit TRBD1. Germline CDR1 SQVTM, CDR2 ANQGSEA. Unmatched junction bases numbered 3, after V lost 5 bases and J lost 2 bases. CDR3 size: 12 residues. The DNA for the CDR3 is TGCAGCGTTCAGGGGGTAACCTACGAGCAGTACTTC. This translates into CSVQGVTYEQYF.

This rearrangement joins TRBV10-3 to TRBJ2-7, with 9 positions matching TRBD1. The CDR3 has 13 amino acids. From germline, CDR1 is ENHRY and CDR2 SYGVKD. V shed 7 bases, J shed 6 bases, and the junction held 7 bases outside the gene matches. The CDR3 nucleotides read TGTGCCATCACCCGGGACAGGGAAAGCGAGCAGTACTTC. It encodes CAITRDRESEQYF.

V is TRBV6-5 and J is TRBJ1-1; a possible D gene is TRBD1 (5 bases). There are 15 residues in the CDR3. V was pared by 2 bases and J by 3 bases, with 13 bases between. Germline CDR1 reads MNHEY; CDR2 reads SVGAGI. DNA for the CDR3: TGTGCCAGCAGTTACCAAGCCTGGGGGGACACTGAAGCTTTCTTT. Encoded protein: CASSYQAWGDTEAFF.

The chain links TRBV5-8 to TRBJ2-5; TRBD1 agrees at 9 bases. In germline, CDR1 is SGHTS, CDR2 YDEGEE. The CDR3 is 15 amino acids. Trimming took 3 bases from V and 3 from J; bases not matched to a gene: 6. The CDR3 sequence is CASSSGTGLEETQYF. In DNA, the CDR3 is TGTGCCAGCAGCTCCGGGACAGGGTTAGAAGAGACCCAGTACTTC. The variable domain in full, with the rest retrieved from reference TRBV5-8 and TRBJ2-5, is EAGVTQSPTHLIKTRGQQATLRCSPISGHTSVYWYQQALGLGLQFLLWYDEGEERNRGNFPPRFSGRQFPNYSSELNVNALELEDSALYLCASSSGTGLEETQYFGPGTRLLVL.

The chain joins TRBV9 to TRBJ2-7; possible D gene TRBD1, 7 bases. V lost 2 bases, J lost 5 bases, and 14 bases lay in between. CDR3 length: 14 amino acids. Germline V gene sequence: CDR1 SGDLS, CDR2 YYNGEE. The CDR3 loop is CASSVQGGVDEQYF. The CDR3 coding sequence is TGTGCCAGCAGCGTCCAGGGGGGCGTAGACGAGCAGTACTTC.

This chain connects TRBV7-9 to TRBJ2-2; no clear D. The germline gives CDR1 SEHNR, CDR2 FQNEAQ (reference sequence). The CDR3 spans 13 residues. Between the trimmed V and J ends, which lost 2 bases and 4 bases, there was a span of 5 bases. Here the CDR3 reads CASSLSVTGELFF. The CDR3, as DNA: TGTGCCAGCAGCTTAAGCGTCACCGGGGAGCTGTTTTTT.

The chain recombines TRBV6-4 with TRBJ1-1; 8 bases match TRBD1. This CDR3 is 17 amino acids long. V gave up 9 bases and J gave up 4 bases; unmatched junction bases: 19. Germline CDR1 reads MRHNA; CDR2 reads SNTAGT. In DNA, the CDR3 is TGTGCCAGTCCGGAACGGACAGGGAATTCCGGGGGCACTGAAGCTTTCTTT. Its protein is CASPERTGNSGGTEAFF.

This chain uses TRBV30 with TRBJ1-6, with D perhaps TRBD1 (6 bases). Germline lookup yields CDR1 GTSNPN and CDR2 SVGIG (reference sequence). V gave up 8 bases and J gave up 6 bases, with 20 bases separating them. The CDR3 consists of 15 residues. Here the CDR3 DNA reads TGTGCCGGAACAGGGCTTGTGCTCACTAATTCACCCCTCCACTTT. It encodes CAGTGLVLTNSPLHF.

The chain couples TRBV2 to TRBJ2-3; D uncertain. This CDR3 comprises 14 residues. Germline V lookup: CDR1 SNHLY, CDR2 FYNNEI. V lost 7 bases to trimming and J lost 0 bases, with 11 bases between them. CDR3 amino acids: CASIVGVSTDTQYF. The CDR3 DNA reads as TGTGCCAGCATCGTGGGCGTCAGCACAGATACGCAGTATTTT.

The chain combines TRBV7-9 with TRBJ1-2; 9 bases are a match to TRBD1. The CDR3 spans 15 residues. The trim removed 0 bases at V and 6 bases at J, leaving 5 bases unmatched. The germline V gene encodes CDR1 SEHNR and CDR2 FQNEAQ (reference sequence). CDR3 protein: CASSLAETGGDGYTF. The CDR3 bases are TGTGCCAGCAGCTTAGCAGAGACAGGGGGAGATGGCTACACCTTC. Full variable domain (missing parts from reference TRBV7-9 and TRBJ1-2): DTGVSQNPRHKITKRGQNVTFRCDPISEHNRLYWYRQTLGQGPEFLTYFQNEAQLEKSRLLSDRFSAERPKGSFSTLEIQRTEQGDSAMYLCASSLAETGGDGYTFGSGTRLTVV.